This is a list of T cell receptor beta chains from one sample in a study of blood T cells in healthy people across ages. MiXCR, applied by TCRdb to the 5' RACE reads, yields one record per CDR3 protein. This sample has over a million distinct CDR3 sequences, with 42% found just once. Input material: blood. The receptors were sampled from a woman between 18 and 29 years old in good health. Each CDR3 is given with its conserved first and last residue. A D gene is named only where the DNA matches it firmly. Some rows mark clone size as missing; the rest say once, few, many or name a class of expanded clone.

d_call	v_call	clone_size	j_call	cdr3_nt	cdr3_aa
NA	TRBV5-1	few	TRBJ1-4	TGCGCCAGCAGCTTGGAGGGCAGGGAGTATGAAAAACTGTTTTTT	CASSLEGREYEKLFF
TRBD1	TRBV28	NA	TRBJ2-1	TGTGCCAGCAGTCCAGACAGGGGGCGGTCCTACAATGAGCAGTTCTTC	CASSPDRGRSYNEQFF
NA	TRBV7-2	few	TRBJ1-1	TGTGCCAGCAGCTTAGGGGTACTATCTTGGGAAGCTTTCTTT	CASSLGVLSWEAFF
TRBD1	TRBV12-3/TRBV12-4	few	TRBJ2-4	TGTGCCAGCAGTGACAGACAGGGGCCGGACCTACACATTCAGTACTTC	CASSDRQGPDLHIQYF
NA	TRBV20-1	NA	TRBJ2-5	TGCAGTGCTAGAGAGACAGGACGACAAGAGACCCAGTACTTC	CSARETGRQETQYF
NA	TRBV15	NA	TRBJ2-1	TGTGCCACCAGCGGCAGGGATTCCTACAATGAGCAGTTCTTC	CATSGRDSYNEQFF
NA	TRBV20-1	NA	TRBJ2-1	TGCAGTGCTAGAGATCCGAGGTTCTCTTCTATTCGCAATGAGCAGTTCTTC	CSARDPRFSSIRNEQFF
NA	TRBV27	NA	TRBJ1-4	TGTGCCAGCAGTCCCAAGCCGTTCACCTCAACTAATGAAAAACTGTTTTTT	CASSPKPFTSTNEKLFF
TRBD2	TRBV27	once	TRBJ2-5	TGTGCCAGCAGTTTGGGGGTCACGGGGGGTTTAGAGCAGTACTTC	CASSLGVTGGLEQYF
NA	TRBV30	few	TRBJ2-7	TGTGCCCGATCCCCCGGGAGCTCCTACGAGCAGTACTTC	CARSPGSSYEQYF
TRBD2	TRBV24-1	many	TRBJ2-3	TGTGCCACCGGTTCCAGACTAGCGGGGGGCATCGATACGCAGTATTTT	CATGSRLAGGIDTQYF
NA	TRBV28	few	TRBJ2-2	TGTGCCAGCAGTTTGACGGGCGCCCGTGGGAACACCGGGGAGCTGTTTTTT	CASSLTGARGNTGELFF
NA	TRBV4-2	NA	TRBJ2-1	TGTGCCAGCAGCCAAGATAGGGCCGGAGGGGGGTCCTACAATGAGCAGTTCTTC	CASSQDRAGGGSYNEQFF
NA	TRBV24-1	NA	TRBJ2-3	TGTGCCACCAGTTTACATGGGCGCGCAGATACGCAGTATTTT	CATSLHGRADTQYF
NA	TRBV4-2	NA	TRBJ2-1	TGTGCCAGCAGCCAAGAAGGGAGAACCTCCTACAATGAGCAGTTCTTC	CASSQEGRTSYNEQFF
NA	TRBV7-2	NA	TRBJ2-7	TGTGCCAGCAGCAGGGAGTACCCTTACGAGCAGTACTTC	CASSREYPYEQYF
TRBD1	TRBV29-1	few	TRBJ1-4	TGCAGCGTTGAAGAGAGGGGGCTCAATGAAAAACTGTTTTTT	CSVEERGLNEKLFF
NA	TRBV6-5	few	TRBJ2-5	TGTGCCAGCAGTTACTATAGGGGCTCAGAGACCCAGTACTTC	CASSYYRGSETQYF
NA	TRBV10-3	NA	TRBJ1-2	TGTGCCATCAGTGCGGGGTCGCTAATCTATGGCTACACCTTC	CAISAGSLIYGYTF
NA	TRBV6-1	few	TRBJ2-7	TGTGCCAGCAGTGAAGCACGACAGGTCCGCTTGTACGAGCAGTACTTC	CASSEARQVRLYEQYF
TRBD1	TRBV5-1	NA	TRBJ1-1	TGCGCCAGCACCGGGACAGGGGCTATCGAAGCTTTCTTT	CASTGTGAIEAFF
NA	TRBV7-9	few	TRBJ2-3	TGTGCCAGCAGCCCCAGGGTGTACGCAGATACGCAGTATTTT	CASSPRVYADTQYF
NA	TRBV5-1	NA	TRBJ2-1	TGCGCCAGCAGCTTGGCCCCTCCGAGGGTTGGTTCTTTCAATGAGCAGTTCTTC	CASSLAPPRVGSFNEQFF